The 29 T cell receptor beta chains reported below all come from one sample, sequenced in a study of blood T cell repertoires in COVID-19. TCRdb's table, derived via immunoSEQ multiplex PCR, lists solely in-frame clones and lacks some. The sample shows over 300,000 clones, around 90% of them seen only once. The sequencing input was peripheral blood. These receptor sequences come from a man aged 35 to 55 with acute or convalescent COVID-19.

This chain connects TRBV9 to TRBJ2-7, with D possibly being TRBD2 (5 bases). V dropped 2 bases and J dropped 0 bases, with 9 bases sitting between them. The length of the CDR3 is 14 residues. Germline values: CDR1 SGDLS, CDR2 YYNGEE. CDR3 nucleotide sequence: TGTGCCAGCAGCGTTGGGCGGGCCTCCTACGAGCAGTACTTC. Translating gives CASSVGRASYEQYF.

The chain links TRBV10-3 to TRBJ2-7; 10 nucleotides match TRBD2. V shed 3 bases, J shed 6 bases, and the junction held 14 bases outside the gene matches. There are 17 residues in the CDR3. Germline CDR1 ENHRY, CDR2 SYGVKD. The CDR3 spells CAISESGLAGDPGEQYF. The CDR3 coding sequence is TGTGCCATCAGTGAATCCGGTCTAGCGGGAGATCCGGGCGAGCAGTACTTC.

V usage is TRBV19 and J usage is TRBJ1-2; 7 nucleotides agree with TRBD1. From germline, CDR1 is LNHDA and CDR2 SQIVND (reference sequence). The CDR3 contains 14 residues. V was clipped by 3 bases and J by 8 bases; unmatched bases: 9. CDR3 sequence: CASSIGTEASGYTF. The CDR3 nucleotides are TGTGCCAGTAGTATTGGGACAGAGGCCTCGGGCTACACCTTC.

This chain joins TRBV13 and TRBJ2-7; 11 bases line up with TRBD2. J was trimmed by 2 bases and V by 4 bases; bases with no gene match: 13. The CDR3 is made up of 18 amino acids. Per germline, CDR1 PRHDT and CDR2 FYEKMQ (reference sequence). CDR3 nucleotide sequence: TGTGCCAGCAGCTCCTCATTGATTACTAGCGGGAGCACCTACGAGCAGTACTTC. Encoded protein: CASSSSLITSGSTYEQYF.

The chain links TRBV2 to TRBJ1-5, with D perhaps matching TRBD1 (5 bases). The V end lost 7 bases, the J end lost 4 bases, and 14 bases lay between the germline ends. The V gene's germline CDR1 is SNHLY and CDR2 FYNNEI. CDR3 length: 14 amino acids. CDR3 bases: TGTGCCAGCACCCCGGGAGAGGGGAATCAGCCCCAGCATTTT. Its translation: CASTPGEGNQPQHF.

CDR3 in DNA: TGTGCCACTTCGACGGGCACCGGGGAGCTGTTTTTT. Its protein product is CATSTGTGELFF. The chain joins TRBV27 to TRBJ2-2; the D is unclear. Trimming stripped 10 bases from V and 4 bases from J, with 10 bases between. The CDR3 length is 12 residues. Germline V CDR1 and CDR2: MNHEY, SMNVEV (reference sequence).

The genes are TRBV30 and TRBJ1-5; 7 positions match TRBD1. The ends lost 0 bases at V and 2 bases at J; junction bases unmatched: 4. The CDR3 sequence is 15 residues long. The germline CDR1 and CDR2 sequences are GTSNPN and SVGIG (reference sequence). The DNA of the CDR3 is TGTGCCTGGAGTGTTGCCGGACAGGGCAATCAGCCCCAGCATTTT. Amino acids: CAWSVAGQGNQPQHF.

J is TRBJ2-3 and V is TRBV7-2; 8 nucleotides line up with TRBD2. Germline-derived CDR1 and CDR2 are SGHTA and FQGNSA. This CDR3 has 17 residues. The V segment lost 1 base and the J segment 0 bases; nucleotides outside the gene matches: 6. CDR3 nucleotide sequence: TGTGCCAGCAGCTTAGAAGTGCGGGGGGTTAGCACAGATACGCAGTATTTT. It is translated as CASSLEVRGVSTDTQYF.

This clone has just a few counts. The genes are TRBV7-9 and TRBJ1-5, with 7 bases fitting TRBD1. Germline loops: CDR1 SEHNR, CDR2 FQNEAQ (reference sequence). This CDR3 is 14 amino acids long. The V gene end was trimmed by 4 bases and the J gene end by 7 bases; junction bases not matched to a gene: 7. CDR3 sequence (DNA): TGTGCCAGCAGCTCAGGGGGACAGATCCAGCCCCAGCATTTT. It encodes CASSSGGQIQPQHF.

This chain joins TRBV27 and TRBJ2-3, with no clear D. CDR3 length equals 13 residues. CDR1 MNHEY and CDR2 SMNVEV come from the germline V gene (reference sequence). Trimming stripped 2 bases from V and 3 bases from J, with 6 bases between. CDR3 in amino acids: CASSLHRTDTQYF. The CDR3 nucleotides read TGTGCCAGCAGTTTACACCGGACAGATACGCAGTATTTT.

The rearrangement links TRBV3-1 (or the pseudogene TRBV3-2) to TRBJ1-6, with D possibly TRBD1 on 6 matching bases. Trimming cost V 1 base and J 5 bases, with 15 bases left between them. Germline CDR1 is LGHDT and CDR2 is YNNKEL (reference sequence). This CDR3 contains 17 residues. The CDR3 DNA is TGTGCCAGCAGCCAAGGATTTTCAGGGGCGGATAATTCACCCCTCCACTTT. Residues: CASSQGFSGADNSPLHF.

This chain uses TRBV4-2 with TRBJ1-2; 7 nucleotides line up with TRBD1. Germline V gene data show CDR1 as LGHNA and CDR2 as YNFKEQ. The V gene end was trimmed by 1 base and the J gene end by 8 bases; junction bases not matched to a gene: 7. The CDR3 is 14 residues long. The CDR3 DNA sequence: TGTGCCAGCAGCCAAGCCACAGGGGAGAGGGGCTACACCTTC. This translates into CASSQATGERGYTF.

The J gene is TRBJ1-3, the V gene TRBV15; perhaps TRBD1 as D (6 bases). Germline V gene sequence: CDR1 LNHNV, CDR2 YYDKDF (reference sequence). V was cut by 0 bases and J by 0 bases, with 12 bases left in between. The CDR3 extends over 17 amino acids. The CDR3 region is CATSREQGYDSGNTIYF. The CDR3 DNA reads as TGTGCCACCAGCAGAGAACAGGGCTACGACTCTGGAAACACCATATATTTT.

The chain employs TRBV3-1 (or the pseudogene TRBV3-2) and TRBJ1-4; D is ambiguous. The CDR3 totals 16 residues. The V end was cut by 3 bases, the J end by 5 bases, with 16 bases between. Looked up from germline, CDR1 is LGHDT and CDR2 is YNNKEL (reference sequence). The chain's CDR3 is CASSQTVPGSNEKLFF. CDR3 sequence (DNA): TGTGCCAGCAGCCAGACGGTACCCGGGTCGAATGAAAAACTGTTTTTT.

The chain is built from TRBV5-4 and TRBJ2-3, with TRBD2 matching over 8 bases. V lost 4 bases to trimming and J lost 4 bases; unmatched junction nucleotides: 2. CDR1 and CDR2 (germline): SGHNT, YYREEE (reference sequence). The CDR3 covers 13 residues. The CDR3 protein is CASSQRGSDTQYF. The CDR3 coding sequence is TGTGCCAGCAGCCAGCGGGGGTCAGATACGCAGTATTTT.

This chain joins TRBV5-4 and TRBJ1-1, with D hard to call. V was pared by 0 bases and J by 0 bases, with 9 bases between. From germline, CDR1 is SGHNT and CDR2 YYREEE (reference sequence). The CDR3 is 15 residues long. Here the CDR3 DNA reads TGTGCCAGCAGCTTGGACGGAGTATTGAACACTGAAGCTTTCTTT. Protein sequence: CASSLDGVLNTEAFF.

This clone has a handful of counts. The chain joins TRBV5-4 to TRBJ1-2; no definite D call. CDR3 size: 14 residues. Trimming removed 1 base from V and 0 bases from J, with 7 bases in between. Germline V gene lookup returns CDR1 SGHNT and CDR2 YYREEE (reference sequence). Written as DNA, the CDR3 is TGTGCCAGCAGCTTGCCGGTCTCTAACTATGGCTACACCTTC. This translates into CASSLPVSNYGYTF.

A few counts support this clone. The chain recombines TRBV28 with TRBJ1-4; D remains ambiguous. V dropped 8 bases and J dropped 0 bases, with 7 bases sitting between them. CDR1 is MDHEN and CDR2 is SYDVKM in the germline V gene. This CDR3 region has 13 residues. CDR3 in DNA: TGTGCCAGCGGGAGGGCAACTAATGAAAAACTGTTTTTT. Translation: CASGRATNEKLFF.

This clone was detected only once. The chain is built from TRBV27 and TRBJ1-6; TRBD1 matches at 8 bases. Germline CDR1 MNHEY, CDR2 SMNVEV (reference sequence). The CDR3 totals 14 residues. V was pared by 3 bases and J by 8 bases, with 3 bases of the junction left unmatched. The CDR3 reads CASSLGRGHSPLHF. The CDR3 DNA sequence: TGTGCCAGCAGTTTGGGCAGGGGGCATTCACCCCTCCACTTT.

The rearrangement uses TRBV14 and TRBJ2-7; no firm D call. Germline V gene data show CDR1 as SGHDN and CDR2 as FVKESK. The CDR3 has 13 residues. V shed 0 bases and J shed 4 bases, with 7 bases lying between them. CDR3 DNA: TGTGCCAGCAGCCAAGATTGGCCGTACGAGCAGTACTTC. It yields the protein CASSQDWPYEQYF.

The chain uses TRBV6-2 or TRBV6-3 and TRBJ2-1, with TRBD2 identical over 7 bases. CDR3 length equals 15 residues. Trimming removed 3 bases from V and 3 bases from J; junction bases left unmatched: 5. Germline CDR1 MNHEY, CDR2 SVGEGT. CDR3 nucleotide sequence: TGTGCCAGCAGTTATTCTAGCGGAAGCTACAATGAGCAGTTCTTC. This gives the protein CASSYSSGSYNEQFF.

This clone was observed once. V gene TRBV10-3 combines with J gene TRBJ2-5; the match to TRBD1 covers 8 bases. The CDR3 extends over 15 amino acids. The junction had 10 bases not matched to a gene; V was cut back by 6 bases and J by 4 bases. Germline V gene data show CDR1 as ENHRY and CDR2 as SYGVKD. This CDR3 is CAIRAGTGVAETQYF. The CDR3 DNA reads TGTGCCATCAGGGCCGGGACAGGAGTGGCAGAGACCCAGTACTTC.

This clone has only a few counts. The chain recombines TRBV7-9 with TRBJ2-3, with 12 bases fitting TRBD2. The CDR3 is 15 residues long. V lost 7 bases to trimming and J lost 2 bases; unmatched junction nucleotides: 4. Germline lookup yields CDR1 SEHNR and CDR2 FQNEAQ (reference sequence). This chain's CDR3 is CASTRLAGVTDTQYF. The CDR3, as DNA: TGTGCCAGCACCCGACTAGCGGGAGTCACAGATACGCAGTATTTT.

CDR3 bases: TGTGCCAGCAGTCCCCCAGGGTATCAGCCCCAGCATTTT. Translation: CASSPPGYQPQHF. J is TRBJ1-5 and V is TRBV28; a possible D gene is TRBD1 (5 bases). Trimming shortened V by 5 bases and J by 5 bases, and 10 bases separated the two germline ends. The germline gives CDR1 MDHEN, CDR2 SYDVKM. CDR3 length: 13 amino acids.

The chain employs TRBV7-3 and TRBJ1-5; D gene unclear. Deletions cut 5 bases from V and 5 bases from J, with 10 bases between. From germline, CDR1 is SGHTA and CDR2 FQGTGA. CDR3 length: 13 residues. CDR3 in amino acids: CASSRGADQPQHF. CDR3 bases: TGTGCCAGCAGCCGGGGAGCTGATCAGCCCCAGCATTTT.

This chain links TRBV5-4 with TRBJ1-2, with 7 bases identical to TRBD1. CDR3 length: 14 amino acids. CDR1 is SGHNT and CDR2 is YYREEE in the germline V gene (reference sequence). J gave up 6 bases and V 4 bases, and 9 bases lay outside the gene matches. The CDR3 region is CASSNAGTADGYTF. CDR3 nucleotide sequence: TGTGCCAGCAGCAACGCCGGGACAGCAGATGGCTACACCTTC.

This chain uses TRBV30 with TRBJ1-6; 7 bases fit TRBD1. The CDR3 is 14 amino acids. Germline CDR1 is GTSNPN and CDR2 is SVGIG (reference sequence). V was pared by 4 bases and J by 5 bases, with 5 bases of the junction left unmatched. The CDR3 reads CAWMDRKNNSPLHF. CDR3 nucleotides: TGTGCCTGGATGGACAGGAAGAATAATTCACCCCTCCACTTT. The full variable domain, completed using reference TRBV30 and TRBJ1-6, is SQTIHQWPATLVQPVGSPLSLECTVEGTSNPNLYWYRQAAGRGLQLLFYSVGIGQISSEVPQNLSASRPQDRQFILSSKKLLLSDSGFYLCAWMDRKNNSPLHFGNGTRLTVT.

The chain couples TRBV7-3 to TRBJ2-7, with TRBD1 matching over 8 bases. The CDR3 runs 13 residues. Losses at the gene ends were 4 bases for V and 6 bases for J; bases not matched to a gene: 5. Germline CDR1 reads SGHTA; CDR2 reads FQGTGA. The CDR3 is CASSSTGGGEQYF. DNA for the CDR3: TGTGCCAGCAGCTCCACAGGGGGAGGCGAGCAGTACTTC. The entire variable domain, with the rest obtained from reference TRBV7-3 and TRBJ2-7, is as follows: GAGVSQTPSNKVTEKGKYVELRCDPISGHTALYWYRQSLGQGPEFLIYFQGTGAADDSGLPNDRFFAVRPEGSVSTLKIQRTERGDSAVYLCASSSTGGGEQYFGPGTRLTVT.

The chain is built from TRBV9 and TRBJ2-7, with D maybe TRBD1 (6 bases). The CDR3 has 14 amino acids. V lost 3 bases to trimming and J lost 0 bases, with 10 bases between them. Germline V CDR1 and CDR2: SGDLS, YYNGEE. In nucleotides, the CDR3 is TGTGCCAGCAGCGAGGGGGACGGCTCCTACGAGCAGTACTTC. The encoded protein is CASSEGDGSYEQYF.